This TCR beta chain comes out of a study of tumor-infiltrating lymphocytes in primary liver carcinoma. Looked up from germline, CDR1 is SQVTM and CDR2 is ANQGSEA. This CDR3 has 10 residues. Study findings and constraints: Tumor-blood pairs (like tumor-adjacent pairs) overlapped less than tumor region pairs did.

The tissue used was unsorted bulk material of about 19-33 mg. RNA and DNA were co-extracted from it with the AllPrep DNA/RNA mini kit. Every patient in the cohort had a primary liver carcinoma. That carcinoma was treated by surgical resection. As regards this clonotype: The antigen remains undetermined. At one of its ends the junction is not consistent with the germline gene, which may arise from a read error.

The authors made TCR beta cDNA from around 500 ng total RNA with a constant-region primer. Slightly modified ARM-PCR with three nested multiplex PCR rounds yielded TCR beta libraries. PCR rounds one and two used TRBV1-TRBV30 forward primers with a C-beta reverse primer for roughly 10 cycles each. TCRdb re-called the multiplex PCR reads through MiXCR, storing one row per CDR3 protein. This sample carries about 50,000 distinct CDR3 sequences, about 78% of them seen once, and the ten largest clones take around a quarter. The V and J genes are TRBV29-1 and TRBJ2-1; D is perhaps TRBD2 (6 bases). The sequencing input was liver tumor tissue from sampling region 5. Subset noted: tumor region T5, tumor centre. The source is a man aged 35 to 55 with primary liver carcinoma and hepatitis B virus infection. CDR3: CNVLGGVQFF. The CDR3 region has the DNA TGCAACGTTCTGGGGGGTGTGCAGTTCTTC.